This T cell receptor beta chain was sequenced during a study of cytomegalovirus exposure and HLA in healthy donors. Study-level findings and limits: Upon later analysis, HLA-associated TCR beta chains proved more clonally expanded than other, equally common chains.

V shed 8 bases, J shed 0 bases, and the junction held 12 bases outside the gene matches. The CDR3 loop spans 17 amino acids. PCR employed 60 Vbeta and 13 Jbeta primers. Some clones are missing from TCRdb's copy, which holds only in-frame ones; the method was immunoSEQ multiplex PCR. The sample includes about 130,000 clones, over 75% of them seen just once. A note on this clone: Its target is not known.

J is TRBJ2-2 and V is TRBV23-1, with TRBD1 identical over 7 bases. TRBV23-1 is given ORF status, its function remaining uncertain. The TCR sequence derives from a woman in her 40s in good health and CMV-seropositive. The sequenced sample consisted of PBMCs. The CDR3 bases are TGCGCCAGCGGATACCTAGGACAGGACGCGAACACCGGGGAGCTGTTTTTT. Translated: CASGYLGQDANTGELFF.